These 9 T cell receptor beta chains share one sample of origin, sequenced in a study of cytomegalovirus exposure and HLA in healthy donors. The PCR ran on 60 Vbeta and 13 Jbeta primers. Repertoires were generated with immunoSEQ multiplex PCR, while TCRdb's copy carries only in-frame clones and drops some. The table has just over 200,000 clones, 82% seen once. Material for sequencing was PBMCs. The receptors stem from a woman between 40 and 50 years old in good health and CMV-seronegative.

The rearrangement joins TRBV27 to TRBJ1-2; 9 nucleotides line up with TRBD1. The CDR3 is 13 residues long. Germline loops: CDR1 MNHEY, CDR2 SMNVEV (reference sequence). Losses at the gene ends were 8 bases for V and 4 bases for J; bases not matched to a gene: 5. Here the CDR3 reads CASGGQGTYGYTF. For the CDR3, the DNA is TGTGCCAGCGGGGGACAGGGTACCTATGGCTACACCTTC.

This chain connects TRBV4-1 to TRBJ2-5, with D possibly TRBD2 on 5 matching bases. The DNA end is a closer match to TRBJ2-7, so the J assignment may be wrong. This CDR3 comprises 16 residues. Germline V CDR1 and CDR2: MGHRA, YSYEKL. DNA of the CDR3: TGCGCCAGCAGCCAAGGTATGGACTGGGGTAGGAACGAGCAGTACTTC. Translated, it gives CASSQGMDWGRNEQYF.

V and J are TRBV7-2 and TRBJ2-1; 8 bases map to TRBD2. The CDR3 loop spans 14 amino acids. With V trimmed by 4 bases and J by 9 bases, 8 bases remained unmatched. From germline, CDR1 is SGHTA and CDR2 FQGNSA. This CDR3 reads CASSSTPGLVEQFF. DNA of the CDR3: TGTGCCAGCAGCTCCACTCCGGGACTAGTTGAGCAGTTCTTC.

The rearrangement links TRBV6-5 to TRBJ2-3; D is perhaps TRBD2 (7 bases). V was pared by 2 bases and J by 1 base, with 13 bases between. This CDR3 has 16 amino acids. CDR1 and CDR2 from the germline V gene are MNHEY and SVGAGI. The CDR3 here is CASSYTTGGGTDTQYF. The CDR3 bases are TGTGCCAGCAGTTACACCACGGGGGGCGGCACAGATACGCAGTATTTT.

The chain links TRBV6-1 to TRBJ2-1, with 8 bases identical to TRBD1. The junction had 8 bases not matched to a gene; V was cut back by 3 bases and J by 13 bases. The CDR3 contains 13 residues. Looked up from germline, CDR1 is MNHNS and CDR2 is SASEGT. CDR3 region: CASSESRGQDQFF. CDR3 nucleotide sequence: TGTGCCAGCAGTGAGAGCCGGGGACAGGACCAGTTCTTC.

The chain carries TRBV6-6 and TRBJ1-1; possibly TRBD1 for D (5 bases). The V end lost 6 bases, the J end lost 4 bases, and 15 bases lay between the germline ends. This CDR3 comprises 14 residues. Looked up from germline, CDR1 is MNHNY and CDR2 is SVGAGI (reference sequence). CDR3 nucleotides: TGTGCCAGCAGCCTCAAACGGGGGAGCACTGAAGCTTTCTTT. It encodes CASSLKRGSTEAFF.

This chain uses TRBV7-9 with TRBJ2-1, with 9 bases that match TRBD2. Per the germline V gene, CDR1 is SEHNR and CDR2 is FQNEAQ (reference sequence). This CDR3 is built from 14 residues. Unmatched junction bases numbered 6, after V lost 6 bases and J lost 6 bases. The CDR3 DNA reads TGTGCCAGCAGAGTAGCGGGAGCGGTCAATGAGCAGTTCTTC. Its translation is CASRVAGAVNEQFF.

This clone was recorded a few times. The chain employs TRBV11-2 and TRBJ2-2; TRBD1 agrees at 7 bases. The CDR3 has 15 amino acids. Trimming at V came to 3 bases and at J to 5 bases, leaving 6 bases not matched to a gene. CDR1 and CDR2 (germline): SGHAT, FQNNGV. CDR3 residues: CASSFLSGGTGELFF. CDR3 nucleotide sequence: TGTGCCAGCAGCTTTCTTTCAGGGGGTACCGGGGAGCTGTTTTTT.

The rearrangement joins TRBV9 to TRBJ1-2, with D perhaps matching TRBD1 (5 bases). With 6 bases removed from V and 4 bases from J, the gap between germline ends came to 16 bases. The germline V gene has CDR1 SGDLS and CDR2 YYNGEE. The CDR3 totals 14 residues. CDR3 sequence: CASNSFRDSYGYTF. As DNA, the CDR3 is TGTGCCAGCAACTCCTTCAGGGACTCCTATGGCTACACCTTC.